This TCR beta chain was observed in a study of CD8 T cells in ankylosing spondylitis. This clonotype was seen at least ten times. Its specificity is not known. Quantitative 5'-RACE was performed with molecular barcodes, and it yielded the TCR beta libraries. One entry per CDR3 protein results from TCRdb running MiXCR on the 5' RACE reads. The repertoire holds roughly 42,000 distinct CDR3 sequences, around 2.9% seen once, with 4.6% in the top ten. The CDR3 has 17 residues. Looked up from germline, CDR1 is SGDLS and CDR2 is YYNGEE. The V segment lost 0 bases and the J segment 4 bases; nucleotides outside the gene matches: 6. The study, taken as a whole, reports: One TCR beta motif, made up of under ten highly homologous variants, appeared characteristic of ankylosing spondylitis blood. From matched ankylosing spondylitis synovial fluid, disease-linked clones were reportedly recovered at significantly enriched levels. Earlier work had already found some motif variants in reactive arthritis synovial fluid and blood.

V usage is TRBV9 and J usage is TRBJ2-3; 12 bases align to TRBD2. Material for sequencing was blood, either unsorted or a sorted T cell fraction (not recorded which). This sequence originates from a male donor with ankylosing spondylitis or in good health (not recorded which). CDR3 DNA sequence: TGTGCCAGCAGCGTAGGACTAGCGGGAGTGCGGGCAGATACGCAGTATTTT. Translated: CASSVGLAGVRADTQYF.